These 5 T cell receptor beta chains originate from one sample sequenced in a study of T cell responses to AZD1222 COVID-19 vaccine. TCRdb's table, derived via immunoSEQ multiplex PCR, lists solely in-frame clones and lacks some. The data show some 89,000 clones, 88% seen once. The source was peripheral blood, collected on day 0 of MenACWY control vaccination. The receptor source for this set is an adult in good health.

The V call is TRBV18, the J call TRBJ1-6; TRBD1 agrees at 11 bases. The germline gives CDR1 KGHSH, CDR2 LQKENI. The junction had 11 bases not matched to a gene; V was cut back by 4 bases and J by 9 bases. The CDR3 is 17 residues long. CDR3 nucleotide sequence: TGTGCCAGCTCACAGACGACTTCCGGGACAGGGGGTTCACCCCTCCACTTT. This gives the protein CASSQTTSGTGGSPLHF.

The V and J genes are TRBV29-1 and TRBJ2-3; a weak D match, TRBD1 (6 bases). Germline V gene lookup returns CDR1 SQVTM and CDR2 ANQGSEA. V lost 1 base and J lost 9, with 14 bases in between. The CDR3 consists of 13 residues. The CDR3 DNA is TGCAGCGTTGAAGTGAAGGGACAACGAACGCAGTATTTT. Residues: CSVEVKGQRTQYF.

This rearrangement joins TRBV6-2 or TRBV6-3 to TRBJ2-2; D is ambiguous. Germline CDR1 reads MNHEY; CDR2 reads SVGEGT. V was pared by 6 bases and J by 4 bases, with 12 bases between. The CDR3 sequence is 14 residues long. The CDR3 here is CASSLADPTGELFF. The CDR3 DNA reads TGTGCCAGCAGCCTCGCGGATCCCACCGGGGAGCTGTTTTTT.

The chain is built from TRBV6-5 and TRBJ1-1; tentative D call: TRBD1 (5 bases). Germline lookup yields CDR1 MNHEY and CDR2 SVGAGI. The CDR3 has 14 amino acids. V was pared by 4 bases and J by 7 bases, with 16 bases between. For the CDR3, the DNA is TGTGCCAGCAGTTCGGGTCAGGGACTTCATGAAGCTTTCTTT. Amino acids: CASSSGQGLHEAFF.

The chain uses TRBV4-1 and TRBJ2-1; the match to TRBD2 covers 11 bases. Unmatched junction bases numbered 5, after V lost 7 bases and J lost 9 bases. This CDR3 region has 13 residues. The germline V gene encodes CDR1 MGHRA and CDR2 YSYEKL. The CDR3 here is CASTLAGGGEQFF. The CDR3 DNA reads TGCGCCAGCACCTTAGCGGGAGGGGGTGAGCAGTTCTTC.